This T cell receptor beta chain was identified in a study of T cells after yellow fever vaccination. Study-level findings and limits: The CD4 compartment and the CD8 compartment contained a small share of clonotypes in common. Peaking on day 5 versus 15, the secondary response was faster but weaker.

CDR1 is SEHNR and CDR2 is FQNEAQ in the germline V gene (reference sequence). V dropped 6 bases and J dropped 3 bases, with 11 bases sitting between them. The CDR3 totals 14 residues. This clonotype was found a few times. Its antigen is currently unknown. TCRdb analysed the 5' RACE reads with MiXCR anew, one entry per CDR3 protein. The sample has roughly 240,000 distinct CDR3 sequences; around 6.7% are singletons. The chain has TRBV7-9 and TRBJ1-4; no reliable D call. The receptor's source is a man aged 30 to 39 who received the YFV17D yellow fever vaccine. The source was CD4+ T cells sorted from PBMCs, collected on the day of the yellow fever booster vaccination. In nucleotides, the CDR3 is TGTGCCAGCAGTCAACGGACCTCTAATGAAAAACTGTTTTTT. Protein sequence: CASSQRTSNEKLFF.